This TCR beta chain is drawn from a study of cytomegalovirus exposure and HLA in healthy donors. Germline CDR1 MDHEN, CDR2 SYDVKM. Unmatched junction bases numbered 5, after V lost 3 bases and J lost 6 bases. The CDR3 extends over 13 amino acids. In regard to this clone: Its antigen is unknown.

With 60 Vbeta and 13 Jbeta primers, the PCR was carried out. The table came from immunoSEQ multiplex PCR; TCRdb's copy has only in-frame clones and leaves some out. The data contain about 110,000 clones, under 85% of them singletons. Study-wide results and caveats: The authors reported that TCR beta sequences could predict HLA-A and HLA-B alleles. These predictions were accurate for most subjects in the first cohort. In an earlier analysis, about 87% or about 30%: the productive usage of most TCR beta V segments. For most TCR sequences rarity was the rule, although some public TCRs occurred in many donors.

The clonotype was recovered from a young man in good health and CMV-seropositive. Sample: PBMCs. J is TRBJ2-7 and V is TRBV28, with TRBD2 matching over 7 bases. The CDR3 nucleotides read TGTGCCAGCAGTTTTTTCCGGGGGGTCGAGCAGTACTTC. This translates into CASSFFRGVEQYF.